This T cell receptor beta chain was sequenced in a study of Graves' ophthalmopathy and Graves' hyperthyroidism. From RNA, the CDR3 regions of TCR beta chains were amplified and sequenced. Amplification began with first-round RT-PCR using HTBI primers, then second-round multiplex PCR was performed. TCRdb ran MiXCR on the multiplex PCR reads and lists one entry per CDR3 protein. The table shows 500,000 to 700,000 distinct CDR3 sequences, with 22% occurring only once. General observations from the study: Sensitivity reached more than 70% and specificity more than 72% when the model predicted ophthalmopathy progression.

Exclusion applied to patients with other autoimmune diseases, uncontrolled infections, pregnancy or lactation. PBMCs were obtained from roughly 9.7 ml of fresh peripheral blood. Ten or more counts support this clonotype. Its cognate antigen is unknown. Germline values: CDR1 DFQATT, CDR2 SNEGSKA (reference sequence). Trimming took off 6 bases at V and 2 bases at J, with 5 bases between the two ends. The CDR3 sequence is 10 residues long. V is TRBV20-1 and J is TRBJ2-7; unclear D gene. The specimen sequenced was peripheral blood. The TCR originated in a woman aged 18 to 35 with stable Graves' hyperthyroidism. Some clones in this sample may be carry-over from other donors' samples. The DNA for the CDR3 is TGCAGTGCGGCCGCCTACGAGCAGTACTTC. Encoded protein: CSAAAYEQYF.